The entry below describes one TCR beta chain. The target antigen is unknown. Its ends do not fully match the called genes, so a read error is possible. The source of the sample is a study of vaccination and CD4 T cells after COVID-19. This CDR3 is 13 amino acids long. CDR1 is DFQATT, CDR2 SNEGSKA, per germline (reference sequence). With the Oncomine TCR Beta short-read assay, DNA from cultured CD4+ T cells was sequenced. MiXCR, run by TCRdb on the PCR reads, gives a single entry per CDR3 protein. The sample lists under 20,000 distinct CDR3 sequences; roughly 48% were seen once. Stated treatment: roughly 11-day PBMC culture with coronavirus spike peptide pools or control peptides (ViraFEST assay).

The chain uses TRBV20-1 and TRBJ2-4, with D perhaps matching TRBD2 (5 bases). This TCR came from a human donor who had recovered from COVID-19. The sequenced sample was CD4+ T cells from blood, cultured in vitro, obtained before SARS-CoV-2 vaccination. As DNA, the CDR3 is TGCAGTGCTAGAGAGCTAGCCCAAAACATTCAGTACTTC. As protein: CSARELAQNIQYF.